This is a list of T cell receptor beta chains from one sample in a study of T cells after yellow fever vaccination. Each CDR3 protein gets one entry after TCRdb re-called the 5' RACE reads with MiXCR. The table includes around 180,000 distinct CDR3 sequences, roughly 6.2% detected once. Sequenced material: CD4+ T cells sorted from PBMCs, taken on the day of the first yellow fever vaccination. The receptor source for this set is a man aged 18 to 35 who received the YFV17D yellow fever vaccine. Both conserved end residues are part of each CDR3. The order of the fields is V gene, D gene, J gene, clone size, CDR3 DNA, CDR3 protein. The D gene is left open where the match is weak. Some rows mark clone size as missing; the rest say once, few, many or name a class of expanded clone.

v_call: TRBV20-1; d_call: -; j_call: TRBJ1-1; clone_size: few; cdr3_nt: TGCAGCCCGTTGGGAACCATGAACACTGAAGCTTTCTTT; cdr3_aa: CSPLGTMNTEAFF
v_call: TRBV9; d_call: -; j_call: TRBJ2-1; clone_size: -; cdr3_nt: TGTGCCAGCAGCGTAGGAGCGGAAAATGAGCAGTTCTTC; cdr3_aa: CASSVGAENEQFF
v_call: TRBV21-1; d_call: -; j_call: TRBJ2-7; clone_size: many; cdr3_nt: TGTGCCAGCAGCAAACGACAGTTCTACGAGCAGTACTTC; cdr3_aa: CASSKRQFYEQYF
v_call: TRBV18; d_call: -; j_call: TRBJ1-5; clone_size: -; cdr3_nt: TGTGCCAGCTCACAACAGGGTAGTAGCAATCAGCCCCAGCATTTT; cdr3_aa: CASSQQGSSNQPQHF
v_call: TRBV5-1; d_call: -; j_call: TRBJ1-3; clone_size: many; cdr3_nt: TGCGCCAGCAGCTTGCTGATGGGGACTGGAAACACCATATATTTT; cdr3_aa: CASSLLMGTGNTIYF
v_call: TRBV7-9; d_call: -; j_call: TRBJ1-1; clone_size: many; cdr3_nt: TGTGCCAGCAGCGCTCAGGGGAACACTGAAGCTTTCTTT; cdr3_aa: CASSAQGNTEAFF
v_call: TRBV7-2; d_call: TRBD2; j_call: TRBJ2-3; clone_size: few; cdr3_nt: TGTGCCAGCAGCTTGGATCGGGGGGGCCAAAATACGCAGTATTTT; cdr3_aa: CASSLDRGGQNTQYF
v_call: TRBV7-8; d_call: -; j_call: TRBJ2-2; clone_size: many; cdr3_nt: TGTGCCAGCAGCTTACGGGAGAACACCGGGGAGCTGTTTTTT; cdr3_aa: CASSLRENTGELFF
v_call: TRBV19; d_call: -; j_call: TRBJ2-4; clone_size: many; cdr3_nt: TGTGCCAGTAGTATCCCTTCCGCCAAAAACATTCAGTACTTC; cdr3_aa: CASSIPSAKNIQYF
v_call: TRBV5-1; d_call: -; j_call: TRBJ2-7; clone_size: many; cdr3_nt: TGCGCCAGCCGATCGGACTTATCCTACGAGCAGTACTTC; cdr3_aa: CASRSDLSYEQYF
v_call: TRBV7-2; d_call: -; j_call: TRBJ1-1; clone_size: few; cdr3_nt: TGTGCCAGCAGCTTATACCAGGGATGGGGCACTGAAGCTTTCTTT; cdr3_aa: CASSLYQGWGTEAFF
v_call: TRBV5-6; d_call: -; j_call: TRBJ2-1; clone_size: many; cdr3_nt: TGTGCCAGCAGCTATGGGCAACGTATCGAGCAGTTCTTC; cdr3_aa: CASSYGQRIEQFF
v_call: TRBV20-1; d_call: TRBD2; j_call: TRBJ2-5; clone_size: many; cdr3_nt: TGCAGTGCTTCCCTACTAGCGGGGGTAGAGACCCAGTACTTC; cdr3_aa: CSASLLAGVETQYF
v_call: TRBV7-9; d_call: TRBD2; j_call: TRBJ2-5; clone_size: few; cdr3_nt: TGTGCCAGCAGCATCGTTTCTAGCGGCCAGGCGACCCAGTACTTC; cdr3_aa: CASSIVSSGQATQYF
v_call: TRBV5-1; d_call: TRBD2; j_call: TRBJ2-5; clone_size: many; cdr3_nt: TGCGCCAGCAGCCCCGGAGGGAGGGGCCAAGAGACCCAGTACTTC; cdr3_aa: CASSPGGRGQETQYF
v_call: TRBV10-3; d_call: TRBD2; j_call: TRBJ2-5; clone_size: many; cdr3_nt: TGTGCCATCAGTGAGTCTATAAGCGGGGCCCAAGAGACCCAGTACTTC; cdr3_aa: CAISESISGAQETQYF
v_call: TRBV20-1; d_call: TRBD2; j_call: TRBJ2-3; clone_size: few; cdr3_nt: TGCAGTGCTTCGACTAGCGGGGGGTACACAGATACGCAGTATTTT; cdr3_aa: CSASTSGGYTDTQYF
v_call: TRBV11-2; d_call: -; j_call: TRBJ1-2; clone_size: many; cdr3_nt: TGTGCCAGCAGCTTAGACCAACGTGGACATTTTTTC; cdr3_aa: CASSLDQRGHFF
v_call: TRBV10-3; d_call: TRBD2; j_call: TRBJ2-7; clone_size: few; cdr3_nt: TGTGCCATCAGTTATACCGGGACTAGAAGAAGCGAGCAGTACTTC; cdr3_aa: CAISYTGTRRSEQYF
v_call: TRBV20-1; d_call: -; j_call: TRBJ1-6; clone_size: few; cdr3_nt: TGCAGTGCTAGACCAACGTATAATTCACCCCTCCACTTT; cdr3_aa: CSARPTYNSPLHF
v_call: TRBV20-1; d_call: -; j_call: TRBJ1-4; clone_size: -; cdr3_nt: TGCAGTGCTATTAACCGGGCCGCTAATGAAAAACTGTTTTTT; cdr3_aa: CSAINRAANEKLFF
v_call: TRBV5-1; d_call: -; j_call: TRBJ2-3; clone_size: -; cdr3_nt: TGCGCCAGCAGCTCCCCCACGTATACGCAGTATTTT; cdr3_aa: CASSSPTYTQYF
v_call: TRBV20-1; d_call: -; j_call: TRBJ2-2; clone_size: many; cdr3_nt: TGCAGTGCTAGTTTCAGTGGCACCGGGGAGCTGTTTTTT; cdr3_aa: CSASFSGTGELFF
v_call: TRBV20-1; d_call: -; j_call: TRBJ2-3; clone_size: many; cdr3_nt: TGCAAAAAAGGAAGTCCTGGCACAGATACGCAGTATTTT; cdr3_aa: CKKGSPGTDTQYF
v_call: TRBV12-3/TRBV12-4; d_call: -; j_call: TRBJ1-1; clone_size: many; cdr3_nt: TGTGCCAGCAGTTTGATCGAGGTACTTGGGACTGAAGCTTTCTTT; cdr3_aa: CASSLIEVLGTEAFF
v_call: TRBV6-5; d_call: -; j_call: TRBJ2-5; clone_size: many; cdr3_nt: TGTGCCAGCAGTTCGGACGGGGCGACCCAGTACTTC; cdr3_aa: CASSSDGATQYF
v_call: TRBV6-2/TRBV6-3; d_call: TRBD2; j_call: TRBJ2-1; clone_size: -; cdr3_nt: TGTGCCAGCAGCCTTAGCGGGGGGGCTTTTGCTGAGCAGTTCTTC; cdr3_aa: CASSLSGGAFAEQFF
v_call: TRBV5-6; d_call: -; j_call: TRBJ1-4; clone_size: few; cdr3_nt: TGTGCCAGCAGCTTGAATAGAGGAGCTACCGAAGAACTGTTTTTT; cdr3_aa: CASSLNRGATEELFF
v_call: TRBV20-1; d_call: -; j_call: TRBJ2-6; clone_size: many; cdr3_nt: TGCAGTGCCCGTGCTGGGGCCAACGTCCTGACTTTC; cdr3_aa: CSARAGANVLTF
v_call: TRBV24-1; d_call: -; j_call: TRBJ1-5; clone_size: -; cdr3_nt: TGTGCCACCAGTGATTTGTTACCGGATAGCAATCAGCCCCAGCATTTT; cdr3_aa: CATSDLLPDSNQPQHF
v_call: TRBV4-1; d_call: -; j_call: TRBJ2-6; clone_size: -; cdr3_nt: TGCGCCAGCAGCCCCGGACCCTCCAGCTCTGGGGCCAACGTCCTGACTTTC; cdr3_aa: CASSPGPSSSGANVLTF
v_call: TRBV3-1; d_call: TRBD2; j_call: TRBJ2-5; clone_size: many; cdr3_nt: TGTGCCAGCAGCCAAGGTGCGACTAGCGGGGGAGAAGAGACCCAGTACTTC; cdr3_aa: CASSQGATSGGEETQYF
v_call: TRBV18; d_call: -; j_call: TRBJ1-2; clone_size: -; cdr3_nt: TGTGCCAGCTCACTCGGGACGCCGCACAATAACTATGGCTACACCTTC; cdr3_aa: CASSLGTPHNNYGYTF
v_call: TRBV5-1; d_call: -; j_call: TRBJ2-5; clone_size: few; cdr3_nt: TGCGCCAGCACCTTCGGGGACCCTCATCAAGAGACCCAGTACTTC; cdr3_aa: CASTFGDPHQETQYF
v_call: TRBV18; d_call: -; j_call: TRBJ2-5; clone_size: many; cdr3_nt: TGTGCCAGCTCACCAATCGCCACACAAAACCAAGAGACCCAGTACTTC; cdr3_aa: CASSPIATQNQETQYF
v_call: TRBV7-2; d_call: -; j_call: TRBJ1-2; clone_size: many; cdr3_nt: TGTGCCAGCAGCTTAGATTCCGGTAGGGGTGGTGGCTACACCTTC; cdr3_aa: CASSLDSGRGGGYTF
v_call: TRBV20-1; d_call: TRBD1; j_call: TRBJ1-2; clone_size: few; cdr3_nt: TGCAGTGCTACCCCCCCGGGACAGGGAGGGCGGGATGGCTACACCTTC; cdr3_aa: CSATPPGQGGRDGYTF
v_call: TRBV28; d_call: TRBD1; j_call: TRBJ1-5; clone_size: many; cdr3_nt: TGTGCCAGCAGAACGACCCAGGGGGATCAGCCCCAGCATTTT; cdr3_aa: CASRTTQGDQPQHF
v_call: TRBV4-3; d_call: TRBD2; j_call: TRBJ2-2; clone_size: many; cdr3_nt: TGCGCCAGCAGCCAAGATGTTTTTGCGGGGGGGTATACCGGGGAGCTGTTTTTT; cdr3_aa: CASSQDVFAGGYTGELFF
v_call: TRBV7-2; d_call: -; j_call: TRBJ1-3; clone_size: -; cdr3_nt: TGTGCCAGCAGCTTTGGGCTGAACTCTGGAAACACCATATATTTT; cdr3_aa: CASSFGLNSGNTIYF
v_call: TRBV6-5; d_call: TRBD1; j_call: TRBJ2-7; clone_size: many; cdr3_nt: TGTGCCAGCAGTTACTCGTATGGGACAGGCCCTTTTGGGGAGCAGTACTTC; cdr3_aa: CASSYSYGTGPFGEQYF
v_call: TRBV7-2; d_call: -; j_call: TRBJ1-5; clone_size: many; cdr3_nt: TGTGCCAGCAGCCGAAATGACAGGAATTTTCAGCCCCAGCATTTT; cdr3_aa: CASSRNDRNFQPQHF
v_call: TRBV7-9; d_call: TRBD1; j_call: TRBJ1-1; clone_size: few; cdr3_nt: TGTGCCAGCAGGACAGGGACGTGGGGGGACACTGAAGCTTTCTTT; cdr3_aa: CASRTGTWGDTEAFF
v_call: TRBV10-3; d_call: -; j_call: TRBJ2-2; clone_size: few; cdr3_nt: TGTGCCATCAGCGGACAGTCGAGGGGGAACACCGGGGAGCTGTTTTTT; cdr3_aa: CAISGQSRGNTGELFF
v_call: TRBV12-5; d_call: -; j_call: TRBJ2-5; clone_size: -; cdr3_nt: TGTGCTAGTGCCCCCCCCTCAGGGAACCAAGAGACCCAGTACTTC; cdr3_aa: CASAPPSGNQETQYF